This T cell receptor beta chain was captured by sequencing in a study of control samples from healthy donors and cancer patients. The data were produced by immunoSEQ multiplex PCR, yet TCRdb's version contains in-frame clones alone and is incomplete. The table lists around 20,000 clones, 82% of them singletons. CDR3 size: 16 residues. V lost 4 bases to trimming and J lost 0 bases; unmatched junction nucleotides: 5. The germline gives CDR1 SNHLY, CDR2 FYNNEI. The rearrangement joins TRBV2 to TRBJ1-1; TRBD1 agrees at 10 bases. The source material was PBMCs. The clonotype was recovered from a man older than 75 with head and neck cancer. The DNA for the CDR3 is TGTGCCAGCAGTGCCCGACAGGGGGCGATGAACACTGAAGCTTTCTTT. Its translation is CASSARQGAMNTEAFF.